The rows below give T cell receptor beta chains drawn from one sample of a study of cytomegalovirus exposure and HLA in healthy donors. The assay was immunoSEQ multiplex PCR, and TCRdb's table has in-frame clones only and misses some. The sample has about 96,000 clones, roughly 74% seen once. The sample was PBMCs. The receptors were sampled from a woman aged 65 to 85 in good health and CMV-seropositive. Both conserved end residues are part of each CDR3.

TRBJ1-5,TRBV11-2,CASSQQQGGRPQHF
TRBJ2-5,TRBV19,CASSSGTSGETQYF
TRBJ2-5,TRBV28,CASGGGAQETQYF
TRBJ1-5,TRBV27,CASSRQIHQPQHF
TRBJ2-7,TRBV11-2,CASSLVLGQGAYEQYF
TRBJ2-7,TRBV6-6,CASTPSAGEQYF
TRBJ1-5,TRBV5-1,CASSIGDSLNQPQHF
TRBJ1-5,TRBV9,CASHSQEVGWGVDQPQHF
TRBJ1-4,TRBV19,CASSGPTGFAEKLFF
TRBJ2-6,TRBV2,CASKKGASGANVLTF
TRBJ2-7,TRBV5-6,CASSLTPGPRGAYEQYF
TRBJ2-7,TRBV5-1,CASSLAGSVYEQYF
TRBJ2-5,TRBV30,CAWRGGTDPAFAWETQYF
TRBJ2-5,TRBV19,CASSLEGRQETQYF
TRBJ2-2,TRBV27,CASRPRLNTGELFF
TRBJ2-1,TRBV20-1,CSARVFSEQFF
TRBJ2-2,TRBV19,CASSKVAGGPGELFF
TRBJ2-2,TRBV10-3,CAISESRGERGDTGELFF
TRBJ2-5,TRBV5-4,CASSFSSGSVETQYF
TRBJ1-1,TRBV5-6,CASSSLVAGSEAFF
TRBJ2-7,TRBV21-1,CASTKGTGRDYEQYF
TRBJ1-6,TRBV7-9,CATHRDDLGPSSYNSPLHF
TRBJ2-5,TRBV27,CASSRTAQETQYF
TRBJ1-5,TRBV6-5,CASRGGVHQPQHF
TRBJ1-2,TRBV28,CASSLAGQGVGGYTF
TRBJ2-1,TRBV19,CASSIFQVSYNEQFF
TRBJ1-2,TRBV9,CASSVEPSPGNYGYTF
TRBJ2-2,TRBV7-8,CASSSRLAGGTANTGELFF
TRBJ2-3,TRBV7-2,CASSSGQGAGSDTQYF
TRBJ1-5,TRBV5-5,CASSPPTPGNQPQHF
TRBJ1-5,TRBV2,CASSVERGNQPQHF
TRBJ2-1,TRBV6-1,CASILGQGKVDEQFF
TRBJ1-1,TRBV21-1,CASSKSYRAVWVNTEAFF
TRBJ2-7,TRBV7-6,CASSFSRGSSYEQYF
TRBJ2-1,TRBV6-5,CASRPVPSREQFF
TRBJ2-1,TRBV4-1,CASSQDHEDNEQFF
TRBJ2-4,TRBV5-1,CASSSSSGTTKNIQYF
TRBJ1-3,TRBV11-2,CASSATGSNSGNTIYF
TRBJ2-7,TRBV10-2,CASSSPLAGVLYEQYF
TRBJ1-2,TRBV9,CASSVGGQGYTF
TRBJ2-4,TRBV19,CASSIILGGPVQNIQYF
TRBJ1-6,TRBV2,CASLVAGGTSYNSPLHF
TRBJ1-5,TRBV27,CASSRLGTANQPQHF
TRBJ2-5,TRBV10-3,CAISESTGREETQYF
TRBJ1-2,TRBV28,CASSLGGGVGNGYTF
TRBJ2-1,TRBV11-1,CASSFDARGHESSYNEQFF
TRBJ1-1,TRBV30,CAGAGIGTAFF
TRBJ2-5,TRBV18,CASSPYGIQETQYF
TRBJ2-7,TRBV7-7,CASSPLGYEQYF
TRBJ2-7,TRBV7-9,CASSLIGAVRPYEQYF
TRBJ1-2,TRBV28,CASRGQGAGYGYTF
TRBJ1-1,TRBV7-2,CASSSPTQGRSAFF
TRBJ2-3,TRBV28,CASKSPLAGYTDTQYF
TRBJ1-6,TRBV2,CASSAGIGSPLHF
TRBJ2-4,TRBV7-2,CASTSGEKGKNIQYF
TRBJ2-1,TRBV9,CASSVEGTSNEQFF
TRBJ2-7,TRBV9,CASSKTSGRVYF
TRBJ2-1,TRBV5-4,CASSSGQGADEQFF
TRBJ2-2,TRBV27,CASSLSRGGLNTGELFF
TRBJ2-3,TRBV7-8,CASSLGVPSTDTQYF